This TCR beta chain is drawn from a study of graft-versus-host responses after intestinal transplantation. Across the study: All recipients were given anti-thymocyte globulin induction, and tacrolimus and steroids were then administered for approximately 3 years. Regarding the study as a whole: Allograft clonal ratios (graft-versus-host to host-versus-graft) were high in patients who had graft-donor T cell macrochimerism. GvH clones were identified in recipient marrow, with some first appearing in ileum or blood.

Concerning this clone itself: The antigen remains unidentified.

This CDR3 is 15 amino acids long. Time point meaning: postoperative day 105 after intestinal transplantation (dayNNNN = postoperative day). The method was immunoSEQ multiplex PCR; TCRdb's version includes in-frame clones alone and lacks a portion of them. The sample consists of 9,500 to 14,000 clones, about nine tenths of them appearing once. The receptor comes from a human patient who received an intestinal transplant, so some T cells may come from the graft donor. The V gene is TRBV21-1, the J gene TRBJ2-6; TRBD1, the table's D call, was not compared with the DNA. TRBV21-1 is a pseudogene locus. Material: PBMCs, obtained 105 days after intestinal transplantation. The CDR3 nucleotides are TGTGCCAGCAGGGACAGGGGCTCTGGGGCCAACGTCCTGACTTTC. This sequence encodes CASRDRGSGANVLTF.